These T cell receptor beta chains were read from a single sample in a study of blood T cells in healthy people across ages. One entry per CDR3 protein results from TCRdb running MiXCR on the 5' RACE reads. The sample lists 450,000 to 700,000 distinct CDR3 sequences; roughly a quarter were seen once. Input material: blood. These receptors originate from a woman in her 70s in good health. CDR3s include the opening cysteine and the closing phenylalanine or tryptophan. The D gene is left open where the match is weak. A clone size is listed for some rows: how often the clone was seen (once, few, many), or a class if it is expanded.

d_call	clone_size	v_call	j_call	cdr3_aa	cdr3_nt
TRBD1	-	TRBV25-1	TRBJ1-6	CASKGQGVSPLHF	TGTGCCAGCAAGGGACAGGGAGTATCACCCCTCCACTTT
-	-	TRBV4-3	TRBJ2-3	CASSQDRAGLARDTQYF	TGCGCCAGCAGCCAAGATAGGGCGGGGCTAGCCCGAGATACGCAGTATTTT
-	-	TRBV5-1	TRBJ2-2	CASSPYPQVDTGELFF	TGCGCCAGCAGCCCCTACCCCCAGGTGGACACCGGGGAGCTGTTTTTT
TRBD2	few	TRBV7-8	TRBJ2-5	CASTRQTSGGETQYF	TGTGCCAGCACCCGACAGACTAGCGGGGGAGAGACCCAGTACTTC
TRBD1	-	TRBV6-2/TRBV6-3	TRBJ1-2	CASSPDRVRYGYTF	TGTGCCAGCAGCCCCGACAGGGTTCGATATGGCTACACCTTC
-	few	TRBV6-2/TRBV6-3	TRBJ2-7	CASSTGERGQYF	TGTGCCAGCAGTACGGGGGAAAGGGGGCAGTACTTC
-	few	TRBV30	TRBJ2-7	CAWSEVYEQYF	TGTGCCTGGAGTGAGGTCTACGAGCAGTACTTC
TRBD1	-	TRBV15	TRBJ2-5	CATSWGQGSETQYF	TGTGCCACCAGTTGGGGACAGGGATCCGAGACCCAGTACTTC
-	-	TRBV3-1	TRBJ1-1	CASSRYTTNTEAFF	TGTGCCAGCAGCCGCTACACAACGAACACTGAAGCTTTCTTT
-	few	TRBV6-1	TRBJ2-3	CASQVQGLTDTQYF	TGTGCCAGCCAAGTACAGGGACTCACAGATACGCAGTATTTT
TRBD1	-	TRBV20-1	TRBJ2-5	CSARDWGQGLVETQYF	TGCAGTGCTAGAGATTGGGGACAGGGACTTGTGGAGACCCAGTACTTC